In its sample, the clone carrying this TCR beta chain was seen a few times. Antigen unknown. Each population that was sorted was more than 95% pure. This entry comes from a study of beta chain features in type 1 diabetes. Study outcomes and limitations: Because the template was cDNA, high-expressing cells might be over-represented. Patients with type 1 diabetes showed fewer VDJ junction insertions and more deletions. PCR might favor shorter templates, equally in patients and controls. There was a moderate but significant shortening of TCRB CDR3s in all four CD4+ subsets of Type 1 diabetes patients.

Sequencing targeted expressed TCRB transcripts, as all isolated RNA had been reverse transcribed. Generated by immunoSEQ multiplex PCR, the TCRdb table keeps only in-frame clones and is missing some. The repertoire includes some 350,000 clones, over 9% of them detected once, and about 0.63% sits in the top ten. The sequence derives from a man aged 25-45 years with type 1 diabetes. The sequenced material came from central memory CD4+ T cells from blood.

This chain's CDR3 is CAPPPLGLAEETQYF. The CDR3 nucleotides are TGCGCCCCGCCTCCCCTTGGACTAGCGGAAGAGACCCAGTACTTC. J is TRBJ2-5 and V is TRBV23-1; 10 bases map to TRBD2. TRBV23-1 carries the ORF label, with uncertain function. The V and J ends lost 11 bases and 3 bases, in that order; junction bases with no gene match: 12. The CDR3 has 15 residues.